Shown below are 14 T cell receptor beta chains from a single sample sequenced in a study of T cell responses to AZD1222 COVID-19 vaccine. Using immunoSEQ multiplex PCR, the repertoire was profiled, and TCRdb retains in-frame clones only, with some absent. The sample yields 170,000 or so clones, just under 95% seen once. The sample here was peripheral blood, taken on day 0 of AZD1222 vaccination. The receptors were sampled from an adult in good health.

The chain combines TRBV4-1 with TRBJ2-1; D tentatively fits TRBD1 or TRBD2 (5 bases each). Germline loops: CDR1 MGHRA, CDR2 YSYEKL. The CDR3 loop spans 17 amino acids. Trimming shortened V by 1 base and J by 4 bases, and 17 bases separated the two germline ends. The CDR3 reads CASSQVGVGRFYNEQFF. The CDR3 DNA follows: TGCGCCAGCAGCCAAGTGGGAGTGGGGCGTTTTTACAATGAGCAGTTCTTC.

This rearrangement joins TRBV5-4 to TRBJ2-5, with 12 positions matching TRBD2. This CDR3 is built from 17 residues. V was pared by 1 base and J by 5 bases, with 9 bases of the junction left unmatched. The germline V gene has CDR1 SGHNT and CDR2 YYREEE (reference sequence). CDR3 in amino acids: CASSLWLAGGIRETQYF. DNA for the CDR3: TGTGCCAGCAGCTTGTGGCTAGCGGGGGGGATTAGGGAGACCCAGTACTTC.

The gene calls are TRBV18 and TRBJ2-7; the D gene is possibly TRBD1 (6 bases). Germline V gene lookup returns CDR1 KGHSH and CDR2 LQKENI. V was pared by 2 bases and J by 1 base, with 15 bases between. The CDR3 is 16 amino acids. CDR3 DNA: TGTGCCAGCTCACCAGGAGCAGACAGGCGATCCTACGAGCAGTACTTC. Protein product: CASSPGADRRSYEQYF.

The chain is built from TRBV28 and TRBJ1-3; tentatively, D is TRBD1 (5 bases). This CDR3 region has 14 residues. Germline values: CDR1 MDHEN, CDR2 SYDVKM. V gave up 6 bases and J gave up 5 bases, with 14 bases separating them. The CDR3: CASSSPGFRNTIYF. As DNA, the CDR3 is TGTGCCAGCAGCTCCCCAGGGTTTAGAAACACCATATATTTT.

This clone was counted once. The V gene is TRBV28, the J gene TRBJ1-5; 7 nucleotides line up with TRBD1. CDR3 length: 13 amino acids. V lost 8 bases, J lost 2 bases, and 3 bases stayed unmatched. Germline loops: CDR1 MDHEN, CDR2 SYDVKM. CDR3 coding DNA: TGTGCCAGCCTTGACAGGGGCAATCAGCCCCAGCATTTT. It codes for CASLDRGNQPQHF.

The CDR3 nucleotides read TGTGCCAGCAGTGAAGGGGGCCGGGCTAACTATGGCTACACCTTC. This sequence encodes CASSEGGRANYGYTF. This sequence joins TRBV2 and TRBJ1-2, with a tentative D call TRBD1 (5 bases). Trimming removed 1 base from V and 0 bases from J, with 9 bases in between. The CDR3 is made up of 15 amino acids. Germline V gene data show CDR1 as SNHLY and CDR2 as FYNNEI.

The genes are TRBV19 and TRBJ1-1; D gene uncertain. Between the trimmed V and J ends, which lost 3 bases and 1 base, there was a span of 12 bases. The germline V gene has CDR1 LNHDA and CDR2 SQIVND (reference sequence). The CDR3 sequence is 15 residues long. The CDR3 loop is CASSIFEWSNTEAFF. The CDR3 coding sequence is TGTGCCAGTAGTATCTTCGAGTGGTCGAACACTGAAGCTTTCTTT.

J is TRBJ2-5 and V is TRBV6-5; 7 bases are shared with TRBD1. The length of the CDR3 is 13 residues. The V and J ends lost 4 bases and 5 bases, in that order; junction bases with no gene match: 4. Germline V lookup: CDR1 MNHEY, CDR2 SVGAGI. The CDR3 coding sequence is TGTGCCAGCAGTTCGACAGGGTGGGAGACCCAGTACTTC. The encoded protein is CASSSTGWETQYF.

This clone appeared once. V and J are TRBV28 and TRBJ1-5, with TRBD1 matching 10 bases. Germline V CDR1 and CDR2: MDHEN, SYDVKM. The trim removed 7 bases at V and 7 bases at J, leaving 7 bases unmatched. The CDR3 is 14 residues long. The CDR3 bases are TGTGCCAGCAACACAGACAGGGGGCTCCAGCCCCAGCATTTT. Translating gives CASNTDRGLQPQHF. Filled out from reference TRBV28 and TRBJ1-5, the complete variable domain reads DVKVTQSSRYLVKRTGEKVFLECVQDMDHENMFWYRQDPGLGLRLIYFSYDVKMKEKGDIPEGYSVSREKKERFSLILESASTNQTSMYLCASNTDRGLQPQHFGDGTRLSIL.

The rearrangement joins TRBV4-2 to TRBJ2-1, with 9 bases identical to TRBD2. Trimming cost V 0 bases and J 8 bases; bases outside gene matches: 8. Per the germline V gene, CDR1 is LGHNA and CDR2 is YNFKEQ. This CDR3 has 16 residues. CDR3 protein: CASSQEARGGQYEQFF. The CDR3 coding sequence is TGTGCCAGCAGCCAAGAAGCGCGGGGGGGCCAGTATGAGCAGTTCTTC.

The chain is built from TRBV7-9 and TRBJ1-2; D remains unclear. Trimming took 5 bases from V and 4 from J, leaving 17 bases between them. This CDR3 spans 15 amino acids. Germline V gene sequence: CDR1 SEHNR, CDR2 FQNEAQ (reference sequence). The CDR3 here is CASSPSVAEIYGYTF. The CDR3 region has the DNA TGTGCCAGCAGCCCCTCGGTGGCAGAAATCTATGGCTACACCTTC.

Written as DNA, the CDR3 is TGTGCCAGCAGCTTGGACAGAATTTATGAAAAACTGTTTTTT. This translates into CASSLDRIYEKLFF. The J gene is TRBJ1-4, the V gene TRBV5-5; D ambiguous. V was pared by 0 bases and J by 6 bases, with 9 bases between. The CDR3 spans 14 residues. Per the germline V gene, CDR1 is SGHKS and CDR2 is YYEKEE (reference sequence).

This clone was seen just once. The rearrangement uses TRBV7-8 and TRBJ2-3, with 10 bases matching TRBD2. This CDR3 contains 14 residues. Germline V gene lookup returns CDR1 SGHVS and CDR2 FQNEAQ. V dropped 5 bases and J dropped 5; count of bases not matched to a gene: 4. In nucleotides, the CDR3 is TGTGCCAGCAGCCACGGACTAGCGGAAGATACGCAGTATTTT. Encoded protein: CASSHGLAEDTQYF.

The CDR3 sequence: CASRPDPGLGSGNTIYF. DNA of the CDR3: TGTGCCAGCAGACCAGACCCGGGACTGGGATCCGGAAACACCATATATTTT. The chain couples TRBV7-9 to TRBJ1-3, with a tentative D call TRBD1 (5 bases). Looked up from germline, CDR1 is SEHNR and CDR2 is FQNEAQ (reference sequence). Trimming took 6 bases from V and 4 from J, leaving 22 bases between them. This CDR3 is built from 17 residues.